This T cell receptor (beta chain) is from a study of Ad26.COV2.S vaccination and SARS-CoV-2 variants. Sequenced by immunoSEQ multiplex PCR; TCRdb stores in-frame clones only, minus some. In the table there are 350,000 to 450,000 clones, roughly 84% of which are singletons. Treatment given: about 20 received Ad26.COV2.S at low or high dose, single or two shots; 5 received placebo; per-sample allocation not given. Sample collection was performed on day 63 after the first vaccine or placebo injection. Material: peripheral blood, obtained in a trial of Ad26.COV2.S vaccine versus placebo. This clonotype was sampled from a person aged 18 to 65 who received the Ad26.COV2.S COVID-19 vaccine or a placebo.

The DNA of the CDR3 is TGTGCCTGGACCAGAGGACTAGCGGGGGGGACAGATACGCAGTATTTT. Amino acids: CAWTRGLAGGTDTQYF. The V call is TRBV30, the J call TRBJ2-3, with TRBD2 matching over 15 bases. The trim removed 4 bases at V and 3 bases at J, leaving 5 bases unmatched. The CDR3 has 16 amino acids. Germline V gene sequence: CDR1 GTSNPN, CDR2 SVGIG (reference sequence).